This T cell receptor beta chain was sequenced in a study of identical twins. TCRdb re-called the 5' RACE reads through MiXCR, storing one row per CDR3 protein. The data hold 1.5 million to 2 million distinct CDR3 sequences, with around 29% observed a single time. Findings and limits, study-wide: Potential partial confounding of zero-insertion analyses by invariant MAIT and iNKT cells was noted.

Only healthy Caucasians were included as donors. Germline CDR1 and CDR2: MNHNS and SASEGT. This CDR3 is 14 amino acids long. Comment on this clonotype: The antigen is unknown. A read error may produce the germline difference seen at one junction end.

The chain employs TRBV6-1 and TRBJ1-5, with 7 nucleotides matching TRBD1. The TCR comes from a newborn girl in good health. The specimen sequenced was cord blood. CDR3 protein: CVSSEVKGARPQHF. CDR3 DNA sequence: TGTGTCAGCAGTGAGGTTAAGGGGGCCCGGCCCCAGCATTTT.